Listed below are T cell receptor beta chains from one sample, sequenced in a study of blood T cells in healthy people across ages. TCRdb re-called the 5' RACE reads with MiXCR, one entry per CDR3 protein. This sample has 800,000 or so distinct CDR3 sequences; approximately 67% occur once, and the top ten carry around 30%. Material: blood. All receptors come from a man younger than 40 in good health. Each CDR3 is given with its conserved first and last residue. D genes are given only for firm matches. The size entry is marked missing in some rows and otherwise reads once, few, many or a size class.

v_gene,d_gene,abundance,j_gene,CDR3nt,CDR3aa
TRBV18,.,.,TRBJ2-7,TGTGCCAGCTCACCACCAACCTCCTACGAGCAGTACTTC,CASSPPTSYEQYF
TRBV27,.,.,TRBJ2-7,TGTGCCAGCAGTTTATCGAACGGCGTAGCCTACGAGCAGTACTTC,CASSLSNGVAYEQYF
TRBV27,TRBD1,.,TRBJ2-4,TGTGCCAGCAGTTTCTGGGGGACAGGGGTCAAAAACATTCAGTACTTC,CASSFWGTGVKNIQYF
TRBV20-1,TRBD2,.,TRBJ2-7,TGCAGTGCCCACCACGGGACTAGCAGGGAGCAGTACTTC,CSAHHGTSREQYF
TRBV25-1,TRBD1,.,TRBJ1-2,TGTGCCAGCAGTGAACACAGGGGGCTACATAACTATGGCTACACCTTC,CASSEHRGLHNYGYTF
TRBV20-1,.,.,TRBJ2-1,TGCAGCAGTGGCAGGGTGGGGAATGAGCAGTTCTTC,CSSGRVGNEQFF
TRBV27,TRBD1,.,TRBJ1-5,TGTGCCAGCAGCGAATGGGGACAGTTAAATCAGCCCCAGCATTTT,CASSEWGQLNQPQHF
TRBV6-1,.,.,TRBJ1-2,TGTGCCAGCAGGACTACTGGAACATGGGGCTCTGGCTACACCTTC,CASRTTGTWGSGYTF
TRBV15,.,.,TRBJ1-6,TGTGCCACCAGCAGGACGGGGGTGGGCAATTCACCCCTCCACTTT,CATSRTGVGNSPLHF
TRBV15,.,.,TRBJ2-5,TGTGCCACCAGCAGAGATCACGGGCAGGGAGAGACCCAGTACTTC,CATSRDHGQGETQYF
TRBV9,TRBD2,.,TRBJ2-1,TGTGCCAGCAGCCCGGGACTAGCGAAATACAATGAGCAGTTCTTC,CASSPGLAKYNEQFF
TRBV7-2,TRBD2,.,TRBJ2-3,TGTGCCAGCAGCGGGTTGCGGGGGGGCGGTTTTGCAGATACGCAGTATTTT,CASSGLRGGGFADTQYF
TRBV9,.,few,TRBJ2-3,TGTGCCAGCAGCGGGGGACTTTCCACAGATACGCAGTATTTT,CASSGGLSTDTQYF
TRBV6-5,.,many,TRBJ2-1,TGTGCCAGCAGTCCCCGAAGGGCCTACAATGAGCAGTTCTTC,CASSPRRAYNEQFF
TRBV6-5,.,.,TRBJ2-7,TGTGCCAGCAGAGGGGGGCTGTACGAGCAGTACTTC,CASRGGLYEQYF
TRBV6-5,TRBD2,.,TRBJ2-3,TGTGCCAGCAGTTCCTCCGGGACTAGCGGCACAGATACGCAGTATTTT,CASSSSGTSGTDTQYF
TRBV20-1,TRBD1,few,TRBJ2-1,TGCAGTGCTGAAGGACCGGGACAGACCTACAATGAGCAGTTCTTC,CSAEGPGQTYNEQFF